The source of this T cell receptor beta chain is a study of PD-1 blockade in classical Hodgkin lymphoma. Broader study findings: Reports described newly diagnosed patients as having lower baseline TCR diversity than healthy donors.

V lost 4 bases and J 6 bases, leaving 18 bases between the germline ends. Germline CDR1 KGHSH, CDR2 LQKENI. The CDR3 is 15 amino acids. The sample holds one count of this clone. Its antigen remains unknown. Assay used: immunoSEQ multiplex PCR; TCRdb lists only in-frame clones, some missing. The sample records roughly 14,000 clones, around 84% being singletons. Relapse was seen in all patients after autologous stem cell transplantation, and brentuximab vedotin exposure was variable. This TCR was recovered from a human donor with classical Hodgkin lymphoma. Sequences were derived from peripheral blood mononuclear cells (PBMCs), sampled at baseline. The genes are TRBV18 and TRBJ1-2; D may be TRBD1 (6 bases). CDR3 region: CASSRVAAEGDGYTF. As DNA, the CDR3 is TGTGCCAGCTCACGAGTTGCGGCCGAGGGGGATGGCTACACCTTC. Variable domain in full (rest from reference TRBV18 and TRBJ1-2): NAGVMQNPRHLVRRRGQEARLRCSPMKGHSHVYWYRQLPEEGLKFMVYLQKENIIDESGMPKERFSAEFPKEGPSILRIQQVVRGDSAAYFCASSRVAAEGDGYTFGSGTRLTVV.